Reported below is one T cell receptor beta chain. The sample belongs to a study of blood T cell repertoires in COVID-19. As handled by the study authors: Reference gene primers were amplified, and this amplification served to estimate nucleated cell counts. Repertoires were generated with immunoSEQ multiplex PCR, while TCRdb's copy carries only in-frame clones and drops some. The V and J calls and clone size were taken over from that table, and D and trimming were inferred from the DNA. Among hundreds of thousands of clones listed, 80% to 90% were seen once. What was sequenced was PBMCs or T cells enriched from blood (not recorded which). The sequence was obtained from a woman aged 45-65 years who had been exposed to COVID-19.

CDR3 sequence (DNA): TGCGCCAGCAGCCAAGAAAGGACAGGGGTAGGCTATGGCTACACCTTC. As protein: CASSQERTGVGYGYTF. The genes are TRBV4-3 and TRBJ1-2; TRBD1 matches at 9 bases. With V trimmed by 0 bases and J by 4 bases, 6 bases remained unmatched. Per germline, CDR1 LGHNA and CDR2 YSLEER. The CDR3 sequence is 16 residues long.